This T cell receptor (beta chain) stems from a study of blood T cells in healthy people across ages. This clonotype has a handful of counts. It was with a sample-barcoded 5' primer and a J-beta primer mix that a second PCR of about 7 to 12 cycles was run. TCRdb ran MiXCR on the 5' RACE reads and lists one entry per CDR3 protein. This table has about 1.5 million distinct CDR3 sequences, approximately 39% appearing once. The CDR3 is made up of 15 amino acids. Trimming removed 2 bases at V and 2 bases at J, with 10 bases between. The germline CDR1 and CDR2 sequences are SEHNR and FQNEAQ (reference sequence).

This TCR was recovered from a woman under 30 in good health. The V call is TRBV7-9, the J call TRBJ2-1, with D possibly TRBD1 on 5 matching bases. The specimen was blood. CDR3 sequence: CASSLFQGPYNEQFF. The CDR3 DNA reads TGTGCCAGCAGCTTATTCCAGGGCCCCTACAATGAGCAGTTCTTC.